This T cell receptor (beta chain) was documented in a study of radiotherapy plus CTLA-4 blockade in lung cancer (dated by TCRdb to the late 2010s). Notes on the research overall: Among enrolled patients, around 18% had an objective response and 25% to 40% reached disease control.

This clone was picked up one time. Its antigen is unknown. No base-level quality is on record; no much larger clone is a single base apart. What the authors observed across the whole study: TCR clones derived from tumors expanded in peripheral blood after treatment with radiotherapy and ipilimumab. Early dynamic changes in blood T cell clones, together with increased serum interferon-beta after radiation, were reported as the strongest predictors of response.

In this study, focal radiation therapy paired with CTLA-4 blockade (ipilimumab) was tested in patients who had chemo-refractory metastatic non-small-cell lung cancer. CDR1 and CDR2, per the germline V gene (reference sequence), are LNHDA and SQIVND. V is shortened by 3 bases, J by 3 bases, and the region joining them spans 12 bases. The CDR3 holds 15 amino acids from the cysteine to the phenylalanine. Only the CDR3 portion is preserved as DNA: 45 bases, with reading frame beginning at the first base. The method behind the library was the immunoSEQ multiplex PCR assay. TCRdb carries this immuneACCESS record with in-frame sequences only. Its versions omit some clonotypes, under half of them owing to an unresolved V gene in the studies checked, with the rest unexplained. Recorded for this sample are roughly 80,000 clones; under 80% of them occurred a single time. The ten largest make up approximately 4% of the sample.

The rearranged segments are TRBV19 and TRBJ1-5; the best D guess is TRBD1, with 5 bases matching. This receptor was identified in a human donor with non-small cell lung cancer who had a partial response to radiotherapy plus ipilimumab. Some clones in this sample may be carry-over from other donors' samples. Sequencing was performed on peripheral blood, taken from a patient treated with radiotherapy plus ipilimumab. The nucleotides read TGTGCCAGTAGTATTCGCTGGGGCTACAATCAGCCCCAGCATTTT. Its translation reads: CASSIRWGYNQPQHF. Full variable domain (CDR3 extended with the reference TRBV19 and TRBJ1-5 proteins): DGGITQSPKYLFRKEGQNVTLSCEQNLNHDAMYWYRQDPGQGLRLIYYSQIVNDFQKGDIAEGYSVSREKKESFPLTVTSAQKNPTAFYLCASSIRWGYNQPQHFGDGTRLSIL.